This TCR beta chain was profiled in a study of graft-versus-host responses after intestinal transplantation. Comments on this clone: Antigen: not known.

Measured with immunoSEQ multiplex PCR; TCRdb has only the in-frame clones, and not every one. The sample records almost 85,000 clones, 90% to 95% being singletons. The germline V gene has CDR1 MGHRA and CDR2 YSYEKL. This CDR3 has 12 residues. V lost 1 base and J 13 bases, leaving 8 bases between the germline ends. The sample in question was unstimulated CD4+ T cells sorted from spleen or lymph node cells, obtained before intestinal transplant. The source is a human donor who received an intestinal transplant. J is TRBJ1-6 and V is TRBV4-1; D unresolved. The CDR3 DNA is TGCGCCAGCAGCCAAGCCCGGTCCCCCCTCCACTTT. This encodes CASSQARSPLHF.